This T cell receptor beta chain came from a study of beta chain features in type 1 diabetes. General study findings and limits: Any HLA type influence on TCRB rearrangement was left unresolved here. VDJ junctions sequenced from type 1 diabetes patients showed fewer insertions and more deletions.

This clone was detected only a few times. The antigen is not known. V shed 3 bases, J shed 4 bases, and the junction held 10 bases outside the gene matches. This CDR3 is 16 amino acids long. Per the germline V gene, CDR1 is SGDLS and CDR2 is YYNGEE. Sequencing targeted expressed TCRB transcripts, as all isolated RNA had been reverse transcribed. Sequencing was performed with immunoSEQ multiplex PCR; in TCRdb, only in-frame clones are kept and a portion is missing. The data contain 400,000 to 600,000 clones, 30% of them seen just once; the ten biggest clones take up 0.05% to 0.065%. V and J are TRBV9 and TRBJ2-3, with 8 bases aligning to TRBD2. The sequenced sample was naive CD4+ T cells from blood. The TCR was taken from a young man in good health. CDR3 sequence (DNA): TGTGCCAGCAGCGCGGCCGTGAGCGGGAGCGCAGATACGCAGTATTTT. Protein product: CASSAAVSGSADTQYF. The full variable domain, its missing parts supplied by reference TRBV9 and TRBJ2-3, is DSGVTQTPKHLITATGQRVTLRCSPRSGDLSVYWYQQSLDQGLQFLIQYYNGEERAKGNILERFSAQQFPDLHSELNLSSLELGDSALYFCASSAAVSGSADTQYFGPGTRLTVL.